What follows are 30 T cell receptor beta chains derived from one specimen sequenced in a study of T cells in women clearing cervical HPV infection. The method was immunoSEQ multiplex PCR; TCRdb's version includes in-frame clones alone and lacks a portion of them. Recorded for this sample: over 45,000 clones. The sequenced material came from blood buffy coat. All receptors come from a woman between 18 and 69 years old with a cervical HPV16 infection that either progressed to CIN3+ or cleared (not recorded which).

Comment on this clone: The read comes to an end 3 residues before the CDR3 does, leaving the germline J gene to fill in the end. V usage is TRBV23-1 and J usage is TRBJ1-1; D possibly corresponds to TRBD1 (6 bases). TRBV23-1 is treated as an ORF (open reading frame) with a function not yet certain. V lost 8 bases and J 1 base, leaving 11 bases between the germline ends. The CDR3 totals 13 residues. The CDR3 sequence is CASGGQPNTEAFF. The sequenced CDR3 bases are TGCGCCAGCGGTGGACAGCCGAACACTGAA.

About this clone itself: The read halts 3 residues ahead of the CDR3 end, with the missing end drawn from the germline J gene. The gene calls are TRBV12-3 or TRBV12-4 and TRBJ2-7; 10 positions match TRBD1. J lost 6 bases, V lost 3 bases, and 5 bases had no gene match. The CDR3 loop spans 14 amino acids. The CDR3 bases that were read are TGTGCCAGCAGTTTTTCGGGACAGGGGTCCGAG. Translation: CASSFSGQGSE. The whole CDR3 sequence reads CASSFSGQGSEQYF.

About this clone itself: The CDR3 goes on 3 residues after the read ends, and that part is filled in from the germline J gene. This rearrangement joins TRBV14 to TRBJ1-1; maybe TRBD1 (5 bases). CDR1 is SGHDN and CDR2 is FVKESK in the germline V gene. Trimming cost V 0 bases and J 2 bases, with 13 bases left between them. CDR3 size: 16 residues. Incomplete CDR3 DNA: TGTGCCAGCAGCCAAGATTGGGTAGGGGTCAACACTGAA. Translation: CASSQDWVGVNTE. The whole CDR3 reads CASSQDWVGVNTEAFF.

CDR3 DNA, as far as it was read: TGTGCCAGTAGTATTATGACAGGGGGGTCTTCCTATAGCAATCAGCCC. It is translated as CASSIMTGGSSYSNQP. The full CDR3 is CASSIMTGGSSYSNQPQHF. The V call is TRBV19, the J call TRBJ1-5; 9 nucleotides line up with TRBD1. With the read ending 3 residues before the CDR3 end, the germline J gene is used to fill in that end. Germline V gene sequence: CDR1 LNHDA, CDR2 SQIVND (reference sequence). This CDR3 has 19 residues. After removal of 3 bases from V and 0 bases from J, the junction contained 12 bases not matched to a gene.

In regard to this clone: Read data end 3 residues before the CDR3 end; the end is taken from the germline J gene. The chain employs TRBV11-3 and TRBJ1-1; weak D call: TRBD1 (5 bases). Germline assignment: CDR1 SGHNT and CDR2 YENEEA. The V gene lost 5 bases and the J gene lost 4 bases, with 11 bases spanning the gap. This CDR3 spans 13 amino acids. CDR3: CASSGSTATEAFF. The CDR3 bases that were read are TGTGCCAGCAGCGGTTCGACAGCCACTGAA.

To note about this clone: The read ends 3 residues early relative to the CDR3; the germline J gene fills the gap. V usage is TRBV19 and J usage is TRBJ2-7; TRBD1 agrees at 9 bases. Trimming cost V 5 bases and J 1 base; bases outside gene matches: 3. Germline lookup yields CDR1 LNHDA and CDR2 SQIVND (reference sequence). This CDR3 is built from 14 residues. The sequenced CDR3 bases are TGTGCCAGTAGTCCGACAGGGGGGTCCTACGAG. Translation gives CASSPTGGSYE. The full-length CDR3 reads as CASSPTGGSYEQYF.

Points on this clone: The CDR3 end is not reached by the read, which stops 3 residues before it; the germline J gene fills it in. This rearrangement joins TRBV7-2 to TRBJ2-3, with 10 bases that match TRBD2. The V and J ends lost 2 bases and 8 bases, in that order; junction bases with no gene match: 4. Germline lookup yields CDR1 SGHTA and CDR2 FQGNSA. CDR3 size: 14 residues. The CDR3 loop is CASSLSGGAVTQYF. CDR3 DNA, as far as it was read: TGTGCCAGCAGCTTAAGCGGGGGGGCGGTTACG.

Remarks on this clone: The read ends 3 residues early relative to the CDR3; the germline J gene fills the gap. The J gene is TRBJ1-5, the V gene TRBV30; TRBD1 aligns across 8 bases. CDR3 size: 15 residues. V was pared by 0 bases and J by 9 bases, with 10 bases of the junction left unmatched. In germline, CDR1 is GTSNPN, CDR2 SVGIG (reference sequence). CDR3 loop: CAWSVQSRGQRPQHF. Incomplete CDR3 DNA: TGTGCCTGGAGTGTACAGTCCAGGGGGCAGCGGCCC. Full variable domain (rest looked up from reference TRBV30 and TRBJ1-5): SQTIHQWPATLVQPVGSPLSLECTVEGTSNPNLYWYRQAAGRGLQLLFYSVGIGQISSEVPQNLSASRPQDRQFILSSKKLLLSDSGFYLCAWSVQSRGQRPQHFGDGTRLSIL.

The chain's CDR3 is CSALASGRADTQYF. CDR3 DNA, as far as it was read: TGCAGTGCCCTCGCTAGCGGGAGGGCAGATACG. The genes are TRBV20-1 and TRBJ2-3; 12 bases are a match to TRBD2. Coverage ceases 3 residues before the CDR3 finishes, and the germline J gene fills in the end. The J segment lost 4 bases and the V segment lost 6 bases, leaving 5 bases of the junction unmatched. Germline V lookup: CDR1 DFQATT, CDR2 SNEGSKA (reference sequence). The CDR3 covers 14 residues.

Turning to this clone: The CDR3 extends 3 residues past the end of the read, so its final part is completed from the germline J gene. The rearrangement links TRBV18 to TRBJ2-3; D might be TRBD2 (5 bases). Trimming cost V 2 bases and J 8 bases, with 8 bases left between them. CDR3 length: 12 amino acids. Germline values: CDR1 KGHSH, CDR2 LQKENI. The sequenced CDR3 bases are TGTGCCAGCTCACCAATCGAGGGTACG. Translating gives CASSPIEGT. The CDR3, in full, reads CASSPIEGTQYF.

To note about this clone: The sequenced fragment ends 3 residues before the CDR3 boundary, so the rest is inferred from the germline J gene. The gene calls are TRBV5-6 and TRBJ1-6, with 9 bases matching TRBD1. Per the germline V gene, CDR1 is SGHDT and CDR2 is YYEEEE. The J segment lost 9 bases and the V segment lost 2 bases, leaving 6 bases of the junction unmatched. The CDR3 runs to 15 residues. The part of the CDR3 DNA that was read is TGTGCCAGCAGCTTCGACAGGGGGAATGGTTCACCC. It is translated as CASSFDRGNGSP. The CDR3 as a whole reads CASSFDRGNGSPLHF.

The part of the CDR3 DNA that was read is TGTGCCAGCGCTCCCGGGCGGGCCCCCTACGAG. This encodes CASAPGRAPYE. The full CDR3 reads CASAPGRAPYEQYF. This chain links TRBV11-3 with TRBJ2-7, with a weak D call TRBD2 (5 bases). The read terminates 3 residues before the CDR3 end, so the remaining end is supplied by the germline J gene. The V and J ends lost 8 bases and 2 bases respectively, with 16 bases between them. The germline gives CDR1 SGHNT, CDR2 YENEEA. The CDR3 spans 14 residues.

As to this clone: The sequenced fragment ends 3 residues before the CDR3 boundary, so the rest is inferred from the germline J gene. V and J are TRBV5-1 and TRBJ2-7; D remains ambiguous. V was trimmed by 0 bases and J by 3 bases, leaving 7 bases between them. Per germline, CDR1 SGHRS and CDR2 YFSETQ. The CDR3 spans 13 residues. The CDR3 is CASSLEGFYEQYF. Incomplete CDR3 DNA: TGCGCCAGCAGCTTGGAAGGGTTCTACGAG. Full variable domain (outside the CDR3, taken from reference TRBV5-1 and TRBJ2-7): KAGVTQTPRYLIKTRGQQVTLSCSPISGHRSVSWYQQTPGQGLQFLFEYFSETQRNKGNFPGRFSGRQFSNSRSEMNVSTLELGDSALYLCASSLEGFYEQYFGPGTRLTVT.

In the case of this clone: The read stops 3 residues short of the end of the CDR3; the missing end is completed from the germline J gene. The chain uses TRBV5-6 and TRBJ2-7; TRBD2 matches at 8 bases. Unmatched junction bases numbered 7, after V lost 4 bases and J lost 1 base. Germline V gives CDR1 SGHDT, CDR2 YYEEEE. CDR3 length: 15 amino acids. The chain's CDR3 is CASSALRGASYEQYF. Partial CDR3 DNA: TGTGCCAGCAGCGCCCTGCGGGGGGCATCCTACGAG.

About this clone: The read comes to an end 3 residues before the CDR3 does, leaving the germline J gene to fill in the end. J is TRBJ1-6 and V is TRBV30, with 7 bases that match TRBD1. With 6 bases clipped from V and 9 bases from J, the junction kept 8 bases outside the gene matches. The CDR3 is 13 residues long. Per germline, CDR1 GTSNPN and CDR2 SVGIG (reference sequence). The chain's CDR3 is CACSQGVGSPLHF. CDR3 bases read: TGTGCCTGCTCCCAGGGGGTCGGTTCACCC.

Notes on this clone: Read sequence stops 3 residues before the CDR3 end, and the germline J gene provides the missing end. The chain recombines TRBV20-1 with TRBJ2-1, with 11 bases identical to TRBD2. In germline, CDR1 is DFQATT, CDR2 SNEGSKA (reference sequence). Germline trimming cut 6 bases from V and 4 bases from J; bases unmatched to any gene: 14. The CDR3 has 17 amino acids. The DNA read from the CDR3 is TGCAGTGCCGGAGGGGCTAGCGGGGGGACCAATTACAATGAG. It translates to CSAGGASGGTNYNE. The whole CDR3 protein is CSAGGASGGTNYNEQFF.

Concerning this clone: The read is 3 residues too short to cover the CDR3 end, so that end is filled in from the germline J gene. J is TRBJ1-6 and V is TRBV20-1; no clear D. CDR1 and CDR2 from the germline V gene are DFQATT and SNEGSKA (reference sequence). This CDR3 region has 14 residues. The V and J ends lost 2 bases and 9 bases respectively, with 14 bases between them. The CDR3 reads CSARSGPSPSPLHF. The CDR3 bases that were read are TGCAGTGCTAGATCGGGTCCCAGCCCTTCACCC.

Partial CDR3 DNA: TGCAGTGCACCGAAGGACAGGGGAAGAGAGACC. It specifies CSAPKDRGRET. The CDR3 in full is CSAPKDRGRETQYF. The V and J genes are TRBV20-1 and TRBJ2-5, with 9 bases lining up with TRBD1. The read terminates 3 residues before the CDR3 end, so the remaining end is supplied by the germline J gene. Per germline, CDR1 DFQATT and CDR2 SNEGSKA (reference sequence). V was pared by 6 bases and J by 4 bases, with 9 bases of the junction left unmatched. The CDR3 has 14 amino acids.

Concerning this clone: The read gets to within 3 residues of the CDR3 end, and the germline J gene fills in the rest. The chain couples TRBV20-1 to TRBJ2-3; TRBD2 aligns across 9 bases. Germline V gives CDR1 DFQATT, CDR2 SNEGSKA (reference sequence). J was trimmed by 3 bases and V by 6 bases; bases with no gene match: 10. This CDR3 has 15 amino acids. Incomplete CDR3 DNA: TGCAGTGCGAAGAGGGCGGGAGGGCCAACAGATACG. It encodes CSAKRAGGPTDT. The CDR3, in full, reads CSAKRAGGPTDTQYF.

Remarks on this clone: The read ends 3 residues early relative to the CDR3; the germline J gene fills the gap. The chain links TRBV19 to TRBJ1-4, with D unclear. Per the germline V gene, CDR1 is LNHDA and CDR2 is SQIVND (reference sequence). This CDR3 is 15 amino acids long. V shed 5 bases and J shed 7 bases, with 17 bases lying between them. The sequenced CDR3 bases are TGTGCCAGTAGTGTGGCGGCGGCGGGCGGTGAAAAA. Translated: CASSVAAAGGEK. The CDR3, in full, reads CASSVAAAGGEKLFF.

About this clone itself: Read coverage stops 3 residues before the CDR3 terminus; the germline J gene supplies the remainder. V gene TRBV28 combines with J gene TRBJ1-6, with TRBD1 as a possible D gene (5 bases). The CDR3 has 16 amino acids. V was cut by 6 bases and J by 7 bases, with 19 bases left in between. Germline CDR1 is MDHEN and CDR2 is SYDVKM. This CDR3 is CASRIGTGERNSPLHF. The DNA read from the CDR3 is TGTGCCAGCAGGATCGGCACGGGGGAACGGAATTCACCC.

As for this clone: The read terminates 3 residues before the CDR3 end, so the remaining end is supplied by the germline J gene. The chain carries TRBV12-5 and TRBJ2-3, with 11 bases that match TRBD2. The CDR3 is 22 residues long. The trim removed 0 bases at V and 2 bases at J, leaving 19 bases unmatched. Germline V gives CDR1 LGHNT, CDR2 FRNRAP. The CDR3 reads CASGLVDSGLAVPGRDTDTQYF. The covered CDR3 bases are TGTGCTAGTGGTTTGGTAGACTCGGGACTAGCGGTCCCGGGCCGGGACACAGATACG.

With regard to this clone: Read data end 3 residues before the CDR3 end; the end is taken from the germline J gene. The chain combines TRBV4-1 with TRBJ2-3; 9 bases align to TRBD1. The length of the CDR3 is 15 residues. Germline V gene lookup returns CDR1 MGHRA and CDR2 YSYEKL. V shed 3 bases, J shed 7 bases, and the junction held 8 bases outside the gene matches. The covered CDR3 bases are TGCGCCAGCAGCCAGGAAGGGACAGGGCGGAATACG. As protein: CASSQEGTGRNT. The whole CDR3 protein is CASSQEGTGRNTQYF.

Turning to this clone: The CDR3 end lies 3 residues beyond the end of the read and is filled in from the germline J gene. The V call is TRBV13, the J call TRBJ1-2; possible D gene TRBD1, 6 bases. Germline V lookup: CDR1 PRHDT, CDR2 FYEKMQ (reference sequence). This CDR3 is built from 16 residues. With 0 bases removed from V and 6 bases from J, the gap between germline ends came to 17 bases. The part of the CDR3 DNA that was read is TGTGCCAGCAGCTTAGGGCCGAATACAGGGACGGATGGC. This encodes CASSLGPNTGTDG. The entire CDR3 is CASSLGPNTGTDGYTF.

CDR3 DNA, as far as it was read: TGTGCCAGCGGCCTAGGTGTGGAAAAA. Residues: CASGLGVEK. The CDR3 as a whole reads CASGLGVEKLFF. The V call is TRBV27, the J call TRBJ1-4; D is undetermined. The read ends 3 residues shy of where the CDR3 ends; the end is completed using the germline J gene. Trimming cost V 8 bases and J 8 bases, with 12 bases left between them. CDR3 size: 12 residues. The V gene's germline CDR1 is MNHEY and CDR2 SMNVEV (reference sequence).

Remarks on this clone: The read ends 3 residues early relative to the CDR3; the germline J gene fills the gap. V gene TRBV4-1 combines with J gene TRBJ1-3, with a weak D call TRBD1 (5 bases). Trimming took 4 bases from V and 0 from J, leaving 10 bases between them. CDR3 size: 15 residues. Germline-derived CDR1 and CDR2 are MGHRA and YSYEKL. The sequenced part of the CDR3 DNA is TGCGCCAGCAGCCCCGGCGGGGGCTCTGGAAACACC. It specifies CASSPGGGSGNT. The CDR3 reads in full as CASSPGGGSGNTIYF.

This chain's CDR3 is CASRDRGKSDEAFF. Partial CDR3 DNA: TGTGCCAGTAGGGACAGGGGGAAGTCGGACGAG. The rearrangement uses TRBV19 and TRBJ1-1, with 10 bases that match TRBD1. With the read ending 3 residues before the CDR3 end, the germline J gene is used to fill in that end. This CDR3 region has 14 residues. The germline CDR1 and CDR2 sequences are LNHDA and SQIVND (reference sequence).

As regards this clone: The read ends 3 residues shy of where the CDR3 ends; the end is completed using the germline J gene. The rearrangement joins TRBV20-1 to TRBJ2-7; a weak D match, TRBD1 (6 bases). V gave up 6 bases and J gave up 2 bases, with 8 bases separating them. CDR1 and CDR2 (germline): DFQATT, SNEGSKA (reference sequence). This CDR3 region has 11 residues. CDR3 DNA (partial): TGCAGTGCCGAGGGGGCCTACGAG. Protein sequence: CSAEGAYE. The CDR3 in full is CSAEGAYEQYF.

About this clone: The read comes to an end 3 residues before the CDR3 does, leaving the germline J gene to fill in the end. V gene TRBV18 combines with J gene TRBJ2-6; maybe TRBD2 (6 bases). The CDR3 consists of 15 residues. In germline, CDR1 is KGHSH, CDR2 LQKENI. Trimming stripped 3 bases from V and 6 bases from J, with 12 bases between. The DNA read from the CDR3 is TGTGCCAGCTCACCCGCCGGGGGTCAGGCCAACGTC. The encoded protein is CASSPAGGQANV. The entire CDR3 protein reads CASSPAGGQANVLTF.

As regards this clone: The missing CDR3 end, 3 residues past where the read stops, is filled in from the germline J gene. The chain carries TRBV30 and TRBJ2-7; D is possibly TRBD1 (6 bases). V lost 8 bases and J lost 5, with 16 bases in between. The CDR3 sequence is 12 residues long. From germline, CDR1 is GTSNPN and CDR2 SVGIG (reference sequence). The sequenced CDR3 bases are TGTGCCGTGATTAGGGGGATCAACGAG. Protein: CAVIRGINE. The whole CDR3 protein reads CAVIRGINEQYF.